This T cell receptor beta chain was recovered during a study of T cell responses to AZD1222 COVID-19 vaccine. The CDR3 sequence is 13 residues long. V lost 4 bases, J lost 7 bases, and 13 bases lay in between. Germline lookup yields CDR1 KGHSH and CDR2 LQKENI. Assay: immunoSEQ multiplex PCR; the TCRdb copy retains only in-frame clones and omits some. The data contain around 200,000 clones, over 85% of them seen just once; the ten biggest clones take up around 1%. This receptor was taken from an adult who received the MenACWY meningococcal vaccine as a control. V is TRBV18 and J is TRBJ1-1; D is ambiguous. The sequenced sample was peripheral blood, obtained 28 days after the second dose of the MenACWY control vaccine. DNA of the CDR3: TGTGCCAGCTCACAGTCGGGAACAGTTGAAGCTTTCTTT. Translated: CASSQSGTVEAFF.